This T cell receptor beta chain originates from a study of T cells in Graves' hyperthyroidism and ophthalmopathy (dated by TCRdb to the late 2010s). Study-level background: Peripheral blood samples were taken at the time of initial diagnosis, prior to any treatment. After sampling, hyperthyroidism patients received methimazole starting at 30 mg daily, and ophthalmopathy patients received high-dose intravenous methylprednisolone. To identify TCR V-J signatures that set the groups apart, the researchers used a discovery cohort of about a hundred patients, made up of around 40 with Graves' ophthalmopathy and approximately 57 with stable Graves' hyperthyroidism. Prospective prediction of ophthalmopathy was tested in an independent validation cohort consisting of under 20 hyperthyroidism patients and some 15 patients who later progressed to ophthalmopathy. Thyroid tissue and blood T-cell repertoires from over 5 Graves' hyperthyroidism patients were also compared in the study. The approximately 100 discovery patients were randomly split 7:3 into training and test sets. The paper reports TCR Vbeta CDR3 sequencing of some 140 peripheral blood samples: some 41 ophthalmopathy, under 80 hyperthyroidism and around 17 progressor patients. General findings and caveats noted by the study authors: No statistical method was used to set the sample size in advance, and investigators knew the group allocation. In cross-validation, a model built on a 13 V-J signature told ophthalmopathy apart from stable hyperthyroidism with approximately 91% sensitivity and about 81% specificity, and in testing the same model reached 80%/75%. Most expanded thyroid clonotypes (frequency above 0.001) were also found in blood, which suggests that blood repertoires may mirror thyroid immune responses. In validation, progression to ophthalmopathy was predicted by the model with roughly 71% sensitivity and about 72% specificity, a median of about 6.4 months before onset.

The TCR beta CDR3 regions were amplified from the RNA transcripts. The TCR CDR3 was subjected to a first round of RT-PCR using the HTBI primer set and the Qiagen OneStep RT-PCR kit. Libraries were constructed in a second round of multiplex PCR, after which size selection and purification were carried out. Libraries were sequenced paired-end with 100 bp reads on an Illumina HiSeq2000. As for the original processing: SOAPnuke was used to process the raw data, removing reads that contained adapters or uncalled bases, had a mean Phred below 15, or lacked an exact match to the constant primer or identifier. COPE v1.2.5 was used to merge high-quality paired reads, and clonotypes were defined as unique nucleotide sequences. MiTCR v1.1 was used to align the clonotypes against IMGT TRBV, TRBD and TRBJ reference segments. The analysis included only V-J combinations with a frequency above 0.0001, which together covered 98% to 99.2% of the repertoires. The TCS score was defined as the ratio of F50 (clonal expansion) to E x V (chaos), calculated using BLOSUM62-based TCRdist between CDR3 peptides within each V-J. Welch's t-statistics and random forest reduced 450 to 600 V-J features to some 14, which were used in a naive Bayes classifier (R e1071). TCRdb reworked the public reads: Q25 trimming with fastp, MiXCR clone assembly, productive beta chains retained. Merged by CDR3 protein, the rows form single entries marked with the most common genes and DNA. The V and J calls follow TCRdb's processing rather than the paper's. In all, the sample holds around 200,000 distinct CDR3 sequences, and 15% to 20% of those were seen once. Around 29% of the sample is held by the ten biggest clonotypes.

CDR1 and CDR2 are drawn from the germline V gene (reference sequence): LNHNV, YYDKDF. From its cysteine to its phenylalanine, the CDR3 spans 17 amino acids. Of all the DNA, just the CDR3 is kept, 51 bases in frame from base 1. Germline trimming amounts to 3 bases on V and 2 bases on J, with 7 as the count of junction bases outside the gene matches. A patient counted as having stable Graves' hyperthyroidism if no progression to ophthalmopathy occurred over 18 months of follow-up. Hyperthyroidism patients were newly diagnosed, had a disease duration of under 2 months, and were aged 18 to 65 years. Any patient with an uncontrolled infection, another autoimmune disease, pregnancy or lactation was excluded. Diagnoses relied on clinical symptoms, serum thyroxine and TRAb, thyroid ultrasound and orbital computed tomography. Ficoll-Paque density gradient centrifugation was used to isolate PBMCs from around 9.1 ml of fresh peripheral blood. Trizol reagent was used to extract total RNA, and RNA quality was then checked on an Agilent 2100 Bioanalyzer.

About this clonotype: No cognate antigen has been identified for it. Base-call qualities are not available, and no considerably larger clone is one nucleotide away.

The receptor was derived from a woman aged 45 to 65 with Graves' hyperthyroidism. Sequenced input: blood. The V and J segments used are TRBV15 and TRBJ2-3, with 11 bases in between that match TRBD2. The CDR3 loop reads CATSSPLAGGSTDTQYF. In nucleotide form, the sequence is TGTGCCACCAGCAGCCCTCTAGCGGGGGGATCCACAGATACGCAGTATTTT. Outside the CDR3, residues come from the reference TRBV15 and TRBJ2-3 proteins, so the full variable domain is: DAMVIQNPRYQVTQFGKPVTLSCSQTLNHNVMYWYQQKSSQAPKLLFHYYDKDFNNEADTPDNFQSRRPNTSFCFLDIRSPGLGDTAMYLCATSSPLAGGSTDTQYFGPGTRLTVL.